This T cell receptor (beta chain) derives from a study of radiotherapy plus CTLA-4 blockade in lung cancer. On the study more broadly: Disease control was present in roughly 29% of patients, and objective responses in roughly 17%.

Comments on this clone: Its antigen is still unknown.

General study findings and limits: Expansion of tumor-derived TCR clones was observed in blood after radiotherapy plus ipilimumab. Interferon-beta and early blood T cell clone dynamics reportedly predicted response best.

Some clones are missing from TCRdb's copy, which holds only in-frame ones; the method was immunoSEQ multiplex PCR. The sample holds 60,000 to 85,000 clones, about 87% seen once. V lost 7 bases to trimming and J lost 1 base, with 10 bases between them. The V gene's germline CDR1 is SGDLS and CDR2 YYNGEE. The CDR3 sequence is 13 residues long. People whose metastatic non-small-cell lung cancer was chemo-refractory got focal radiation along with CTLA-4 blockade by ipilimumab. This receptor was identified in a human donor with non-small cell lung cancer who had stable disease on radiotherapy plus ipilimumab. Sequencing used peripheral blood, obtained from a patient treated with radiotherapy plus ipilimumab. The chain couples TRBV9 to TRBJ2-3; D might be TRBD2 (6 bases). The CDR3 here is CASQGLRTDTQYF. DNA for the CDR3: TGTGCCAGCCAGGGACTTCGCACAGATACGCAGTATTTT.